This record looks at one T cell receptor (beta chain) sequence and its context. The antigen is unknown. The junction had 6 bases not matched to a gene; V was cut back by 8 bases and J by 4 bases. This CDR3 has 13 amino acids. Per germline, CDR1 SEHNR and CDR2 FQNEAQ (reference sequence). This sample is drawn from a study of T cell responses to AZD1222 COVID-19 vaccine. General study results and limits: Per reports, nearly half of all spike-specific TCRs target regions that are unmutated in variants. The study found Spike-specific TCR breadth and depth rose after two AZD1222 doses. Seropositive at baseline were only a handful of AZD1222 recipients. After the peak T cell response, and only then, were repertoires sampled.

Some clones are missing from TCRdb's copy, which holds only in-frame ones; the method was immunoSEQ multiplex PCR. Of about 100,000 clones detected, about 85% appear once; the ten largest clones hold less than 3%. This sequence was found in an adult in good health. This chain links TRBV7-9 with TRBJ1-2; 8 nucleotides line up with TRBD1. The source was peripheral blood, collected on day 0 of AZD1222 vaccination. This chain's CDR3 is CASGTGIPYGYTF. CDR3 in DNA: TGTGCCAGCGGGACAGGAATACCCTATGGCTACACCTTC.